These 30 T cell receptor beta chains originate from one sample sequenced in a study of T cells in Graves' hyperthyroidism and ophthalmopathy. TCR beta CDR3 region amplification was performed from RNA transcripts. A set of HTBI primers served as the primers for a first-round RT-PCR of the TCR CDR3. TCRdb ran MiXCR on the multiplex PCR reads and lists one entry per CDR3 protein. The sample gives 300,000 to 500,000 distinct CDR3 sequences, about 14% of which show up once; approximately 27% is in the top ten. The sequenced material came from blood. Every receptor here comes from a man in his fifties or sixties with Graves' ophthalmopathy.

The chain combines TRBV3-1 with TRBJ1-2, with D perhaps TRBD1 (6 bases). This CDR3 comprises 15 residues. With 4 bases removed from V and 8 bases from J, the gap between germline ends came to 20 bases. Germline V gene lookup returns CDR1 LGHDT and CDR2 YNNKEL (reference sequence). CDR3 bases: TGTGCCAGCAGCCCATTTTCAGGGGCAACGTCGGGCTACACCTTC. Amino acid sequence: CASSPFSGATSGYTF.

This clonotype was picked up many times. This chain links TRBV5-5 with TRBJ2-1; 10 nucleotides match TRBD2. Per germline, CDR1 SGHKS and CDR2 YYEKEE (reference sequence). Unmatched junction bases numbered 6, after V lost 0 bases and J lost 0 bases. CDR3 length: 18 residues. CDR3 DNA: TGTGCCAGCAGCTTGGTCCTAGCGGGGGCCATCTCCTACAATGAGCAGTTCTTC. This gives the protein CASSLVLAGAISYNEQFF. The full variable domain, its missing parts supplied by reference TRBV5-5 and TRBJ2-1, is DAGVTQSPTHLIKTRGQQVTLRCSPISGHKSVSWYQQVLGQGPQFIFQYYEKEERGRGNFPDRFSARQFPNYSSELNVNALLLGDSALYLCASSLVLAGAISYNEQFFGPGTRLTVL.

This clonotype has more than one count but fewer than ten. This may be a read error, as it is one base from a much larger clone. The chain is built from TRBV11-1 and TRBJ2-1; D possibly corresponds to TRBD1 (6 bases). CDR3 length equals 11 residues. The germline V gene has CDR1 SGHAT and CDR2 FQDESV (reference sequence). CDR3 in amino acids: CACSPDREQFF. The CDR3 DNA follows: TGTGCCTGCAGCCCAGACAGGGAGCAGTTCTTC.

This clonotype showed up many times. The chain employs TRBV7-6 and TRBJ2-7, with 11 bases identical to TRBD1. This CDR3 has 17 residues. Germline V gives CDR1 SGHVS, CDR2 FNYEAQ. V lost 0 bases to trimming and J lost 7 bases; unmatched junction nucleotides: 11. Here the CDR3 DNA reads TGTGCCAGCAGCTTAGCGGCGACCGGGACAGGGGGTTTGGAGCAGTACTTC. Translation: CASSLAATGTGGLEQYF.

This clonotype was picked up many times. V gene TRBV29-1 combines with J gene TRBJ2-4, with 7 bases fitting TRBD2. The CDR3 is made up of 13 amino acids. V dropped 3 bases and J dropped 8; count of bases not matched to a gene: 7. The germline V gene has CDR1 SQVTM and CDR2 ANQGSEA. The CDR3 loop is CSVDGGLTDIQYF. The CDR3 DNA is TGCAGCGTTGATGGGGGACTAACGGACATTCAGTACTTC.

This clonotype was seen ten or more times. Mismatch with germline at one junction end may stem from a read error. This sequence joins TRBV7-7 and TRBJ2-2; the D gene is possibly TRBD2 (6 bases). This CDR3 contains 18 residues. Per germline, CDR1 SSHAT and CDR2 FNYEAQ (reference sequence). CDR3 in amino acids: CASSLLRDLIANTGELFF. CDR3 nucleotides: TGTGCTAGCAGCTTACTGCGGGACCTGATTGCGAACACCGGGGAGCTGTTTTTT.

The sample holds many counts of this clonotype. The chain carries TRBV6-1 and TRBJ1-4, with D possibly matching TRBD1 (5 bases). Germline V CDR1 and CDR2: MNHNS, SASEGT. Trimming removed 6 bases from V and 4 bases from J, with 12 bases in between. CDR3 length equals 14 residues. CDR3 coding DNA: TGTGCCAGCAGAGATGGTGGACATAATGAAAAACTGTTTTTT. This encodes CASRDGGHNEKLFF.

The chain has TRBV28 and TRBJ1-3; D unresolved. This CDR3 is built from 14 residues. Germline CDR1 and CDR2: MDHEN and SYDVKM. Trimming removed 1 base from V and 4 bases from J, with 8 bases in between. CDR3 DNA: TGTGCCAGCAGTTTATACATACAAGGAAACACCATATATTTT. As protein: CASSLYIQGNTIYF.

V is TRBV15 and J is TRBJ2-1; 7 bases map to TRBD2. V lost 1 base to trimming and J lost 6 bases; unmatched junction nucleotides: 3. Per germline, CDR1 LNHNV and CDR2 YYDKDF (reference sequence). The length of the CDR3 is 14 residues. The CDR3 loop is CATSRGEGPNEQFF. Here the CDR3 DNA reads TGTGCCACCAGCAGAGGGGAGGGCCCCAATGAGCAGTTCTTC.

In its sample, this clonotype was seen many times. V is TRBV10-3 and J is TRBJ2-1; D is perhaps TRBD2 (6 bases). The germline V and J ends were trimmed by 7 bases and 6 bases, with 16 bases remaining between them. Germline CDR1 reads ENHRY; CDR2 reads SYGVKD. This CDR3 has 14 amino acids. The CDR3 loop reads CAITRGEMGNEQFF. The CDR3 nucleotides read TGTGCCATCACTCGCGGGGAGATGGGCAATGAGCAGTTCTTC.

This clonotype came up a few times. The V gene is TRBV28, the J gene TRBJ1-2; maybe TRBD1 (6 bases). Germline loops: CDR1 MDHEN, CDR2 SYDVKM. V was clipped by 2 bases and J by 3 bases, with 10 bases between them. The CDR3 loop spans 14 amino acids. CDR3 in amino acids: CASSLVRTDYGYTF. The DNA of the CDR3 is TGTGCCAGCAGTTTAGTTAGGACAGACTATGGCTACACCTTC.

This clonotype was detected ten times or more. The chain links TRBV2 to TRBJ2-5; possible D gene TRBD2, 6 bases. The germline gives CDR1 SNHLY, CDR2 FYNNEI. The CDR3 runs to 12 residues. Trimming left V 6 bases short and J 5 bases short, with 10 bases between. The CDR3, as DNA: TGTGCCAGCAGGGCGGGAATCGAGACCCAGTACTTC. Translated, it gives CASRAGIETQYF.

This clonotype occurred many times. This chain uses TRBV5-1 with TRBJ2-5; D perhaps matches TRBD1 (6 bases). The ends were cut back, 2 bases at V and 2 bases at J, with 10 bases in the middle. The CDR3 is 14 residues long. Germline CDR1 is SGHRS and CDR2 is YFSETQ. CDR3 in amino acids: CASSFGRGQETQYF. For the CDR3, the DNA is TGCGCCAGCAGCTTCGGCAGGGGACAAGAGACCCAGTACTTC. The variable domain in full, with the rest retrieved from reference TRBV5-1 and TRBJ2-5, is KAGVTQTPRYLIKTRGQQVTLSCSPISGHRSVSWYQQTPGQGLQFLFEYFSETQRNKGNFPGRFSGRQFSNSRSEMNVSTLELGDSALYLCASSFGRGQETQYFGPGTRLLVL.

J is TRBJ2-1 and V is TRBV6-1, with 10 bases fitting TRBD2. The V and J ends lost 5 bases and 0 bases, in that order; junction bases with no gene match: 4. Germline values: CDR1 MNHNS, CDR2 SASEGT. The CDR3 extends over 16 amino acids. In DNA, the CDR3 is TGTGCCAGCAGTAAACTAGCGGGACCCTCCTACAATGAGCAGTTCTTC. Residues: CASSKLAGPSYNEQFF.

This clonotype was found a few times. The chain carries TRBV20-1 and TRBJ2-7, with D perhaps TRBD1 (6 bases). The CDR3 has 17 amino acids. V was cut by 3 bases and J by 3 bases, with 24 bases left in between. The germline V gene has CDR1 DFQATT and CDR2 SNEGSKA (reference sequence). Here the CDR3 DNA reads TGCAGTGCTAGTGGACAATCGGTAGGGGGAACGGGCTACGAGCAGTACTTC. It specifies CSASGQSVGGTGYEQYF.

The chain employs TRBV30 and TRBJ2-3; D not resolved. The CDR3 sequence is 11 residues long. Trimming left V 3 bases short and J 6 bases short, with 7 bases between. Germline lookup yields CDR1 GTSNPN and CDR2 SVGIG (reference sequence). The CDR3 is CAWRLFDTQYF. DNA of the CDR3: TGTGCCTGGAGACTATTCGATACGCAGTATTTT.

This clonotype was detected many times. The rearrangement joins TRBV7-6 to TRBJ2-7, with 7 bases fitting TRBD1. Unmatched junction bases numbered 7, after V lost 1 base and J lost 7 bases. From germline, CDR1 is SGHVS and CDR2 FNYEAQ. This CDR3 has 14 amino acids. CDR3 sequence: CASSLGDRAAEQYF. The CDR3 DNA follows: TGTGCCAGCAGCTTAGGTGACAGGGCGGCAGAGCAGTACTTC. Full variable domain (rest looked up from reference TRBV7-6 and TRBJ2-7): GAGVSQSPRYKVTKRGQDVALRCDPISGHVSLYWYRQALGQGPEFLTYFNYEAQQDKSGLPNDRFSAERPEGSISTLTIQRTEQRDSAMYRCASSLGDRAAEQYFGPGTRLTVT.

This clonotype was seen ten or more times. The chain combines TRBV24-1 with TRBJ2-1; 8 bases map to TRBD2. V was pared by 4 bases and J by 0 bases, with 7 bases of the junction left unmatched. The germline gives CDR1 KGHDR, CDR2 SFDVKD. There are 17 residues in the CDR3. CDR3 in DNA: TGTGCCACCAGTGACCTAAGCAGCGGGGGCTCCTACAATGAGCAGTTCTTC. Amino acid sequence: CATSDLSSGGSYNEQFF.

This clonotype was seen repeatedly, ten times or more. The chain employs TRBV20-1 and TRBJ2-7, with 9 bases identical to TRBD1. In germline, CDR1 is DFQATT, CDR2 SNEGSKA (reference sequence). The CDR3 extends over 16 amino acids. Unmatched junction bases numbered 17, after V lost 3 bases and J lost 8 bases. CDR3 nucleotides: TGCAGTGCTAGCCCGGTACAGGGGGCAGCGGGAACCCAGCAGTACTTC. Translating gives CSASPVQGAAGTQQYF.

This clonotype was seen many times. The chain has TRBV9 and TRBJ2-3; D is perhaps TRBD1 or TRBD2 (6 bases each). Germline lookup yields CDR1 SGDLS and CDR2 YYNGEE. This CDR3 has 15 amino acids. Trimming took 3 bases from V and 3 from J, leaving 14 bases between them. CDR3 protein: CASSAGGFGTDTQYF. In nucleotides, the CDR3 is TGTGCCAGCAGCGCCGGGGGCTTCGGAACAGATACGCAGTATTTT.

The chain is built from TRBV29-1 and TRBJ1-6; 7 nucleotides agree with TRBD1. Germline-derived CDR1 and CDR2 are SQVTM and ANQGSEA. The V gene end was trimmed by 4 bases and the J gene end by 13 bases; junction bases not matched to a gene: 4. This CDR3 has 11 residues. This CDR3 is CSVGTTGPLHF. In DNA form, the CDR3 reads TGCAGCGTTGGAACGACAGGGCCCCTCCACTTT.

This clonotype was seen more than once but under ten times. The CDR3, as DNA: TGTGCCAGCAGCCAAAATATTGGACAGGGGACCTCCTACGAGCAGTACTTC. Translation: CASSQNIGQGTSYEQYF. The J gene is TRBJ2-7, the V gene TRBV7-9; 9 bases agree with TRBD1. The V and J ends lost 5 bases and 0 bases, in that order; junction bases with no gene match: 11. From germline, CDR1 is SEHNR and CDR2 FQNEAQ (reference sequence). The CDR3 is 17 amino acids.

The V and J genes are TRBV20-1 and TRBJ2-1; perhaps TRBD2 as D (5 bases). Trimming shortened V by 7 bases and J by 7 bases, and 23 bases separated the two germline ends. The CDR3 contains 15 residues. Looked up from germline, CDR1 is DFQATT and CDR2 is SNEGSKA (reference sequence). The CDR3 DNA follows: TGCAGTGGTCACGAACTAGTGCGGATGGGGAATGAGCAGTTCTTC. Translating gives CSGHELVRMGNEQFF.

About this clonotype itself: A read error may be the cause here, since a much bigger clone is one base away. The rearrangement joins TRBV4-1 to TRBJ1-2; 8 bases agree with TRBD1. Germline CDR1 is MGHRA and CDR2 is YSYEKL. The CDR3 has 15 amino acids. After removal of 4 bases from V and 4 bases from J, the junction contained 8 bases not matched to a gene. The CDR3 spells CASSPPGTGPYGYTF. CDR3 DNA sequence: TGCGCCAGCAGCCCCCCCGGGACAGGACCCTATGGCTACACCTTC.

The rearrangement links TRBV4-2 to TRBJ2-7; maybe TRBD1 (6 bases). Germline V gives CDR1 LGHNA, CDR2 YNFKEQ. The CDR3 consists of 15 residues. V was cut by 1 base and J by 6 bases, with 16 bases left in between. The CDR3 here is CASSQGRTVAREQYF. The CDR3 region has the DNA TGTGCCAGCAGCCAAGGGAGGACAGTCGCCCGCGAGCAGTACTTC.

This clonotype was seen repeatedly, ten times or more. This chain uses TRBV7-2 with TRBJ2-1; TRBD2 agrees at 11 bases. In germline, CDR1 is SGHTA, CDR2 FQGNSA. The CDR3 has 15 residues. Unmatched junction bases numbered 7, after V lost 5 bases and J lost 7 bases. The CDR3 coding sequence is TGTGCCAGCAGCGTTAGCGGGAGGGGTGGTAATGAGCAGTTCTTC. Protein: CASSVSGRGGNEQFF.

This clonotype was detected many times. This chain connects TRBV18 to TRBJ2-1, with D possibly TRBD2 on 5 matching bases. This CDR3 has 13 residues. V was pared by 2 bases and J by 5 bases, with 7 bases between. CDR1 KGHSH and CDR2 LQKENI come from the germline V gene. The chain's CDR3 is CASSPAGHNEQFF. The DNA for the CDR3 is TGTGCCAGCTCACCAGCGGGCCACAATGAGCAGTTCTTC. Filled out from reference TRBV18 and TRBJ2-1, the complete variable domain reads NAGVMQNPRHLVRRRGQEARLRCSPMKGHSHVYWYRQLPEEGLKFMVYLQKENIIDESGMPKERFSAEFPKEGPSILRIQQVVRGDSAAYFCASSPAGHNEQFFGPGTRLTVL.

At least ten counts were recorded for this clonotype. The J gene is TRBJ2-7, the V gene TRBV5-1, with TRBD2 matching over 11 bases. The CDR3 totals 14 residues. J gave up 3 bases and V 4 bases, and 3 bases lay outside the gene matches. Germline CDR1 and CDR2: SGHRS and YFSETQ. Here the CDR3 reads CASSIGTSGYEQYF. CDR3 in DNA: TGCGCCAGCAGCATCGGGACTAGCGGCTACGAGCAGTACTTC.

The genes are TRBV30 and TRBJ2-5, with D possibly matching TRBD2 (5 bases). CDR1 and CDR2 (germline): GTSNPN, SVGIG (reference sequence). V was shortened by 0 bases and J by 4 bases, with 15 bases between the two germline ends. The CDR3 runs 15 residues. CDR3 DNA: TGTGCCTGGAGTGTAATGATCGGAGGCCCAGAGACCCAGTACTTC. Residues: CAWSVMIGGPETQYF.

This clonotype was seen once. The V and J genes are TRBV10-2 and TRBJ2-1; D is unclear. Deletions cut 0 bases from V and 6 bases from J, with 3 bases between. CDR1 is WSHSY and CDR2 is SAAADI in the germline V gene. The CDR3 is made up of 12 amino acids. CDR3 in amino acids: CASSESSNEQFF. The CDR3 coding sequence is TGCGCCAGCAGTGAGTCGTCCAATGAGCAGTTCTTC.